This T cell receptor (beta chain) was profiled in a study of shared clonotypes between healthy human individuals. Regarding the study as a whole: Non-shared clonotypes displayed generation probabilities falling below those of clonotypes present in all four donors. Limitation of the genetic and exposure-history diversity represented came from the few donors.

The CDR3 is 14 residues long. V lost 2 bases, J lost 7 bases, and 11 bases lay in between. The germline V gene has CDR1 MGHDK and CDR2 SYGVNS. Within Nashville, Tennessee resided all donors, each a Caucasian adult. In the CD4+ fraction, cells were divided into CD45RA+ naive and CD45RA-negative memory subsets. Profiling relied on immunoSEQ multiplex PCR, and the TCRdb table lists in-frame clones only, not all of them. The profile shows millions of clones, 93% of them singletons. A note on this clone: Its antigen is as yet unknown.

This clonotype was sampled from a man between 18 and 29 years old in good health. Some clones in this sample may be carry-over from other donors' samples. Sequencing was carried out using naive CD4+ T cells from PBMCs. Subset: CD45RA+ positively selected. The chain employs TRBV25-1 and TRBJ2-2, with D perhaps TRBD1 (6 bases). The CDR3: CASSEKGVNGELFF. The CDR3 nucleotides read TGTGCCAGCAGTGAAAAGGGGGTGAACGGGGAGCTGTTTTTT.